The 5 T cell receptor beta chains in this list originate from one sample, sequenced in a study of OX40 agonist ivuxolimab in advanced cancers. Libraries were prepared by immunoSEQ multiplex PCR; TCRdb keeps only in-frame clonotypes and omits some of them. The sample includes some 80,000 clones, over 85% of them seen just once. The sequences come from CD4+ or CD8+ T cells sorted from blood, collected in a trial of the OX40 agonist ivuxolimab. The receptors come from an adult with an advanced solid tumor such as melanoma, head and neck, liver or kidney cancer.

The rearrangement links TRBV18 to TRBJ2-1, with 13 bases identical to TRBD2. From germline, CDR1 is KGHSH and CDR2 LQKENI. V shed 0 bases, J shed 4 bases, and the junction held 3 bases outside the gene matches. This CDR3 is 17 amino acids long. The CDR3 DNA follows: TGTGCCAGCTCACCACCGACTAGCGGGGGGTTTTACAATGAGCAGTTCTTC. This sequence encodes CASSPPTSGGFYNEQFF. Based on the CDR3 plus reference TRBV18 and TRBJ2-1, the full variable domain is NAGVMQNPRHLVRRRGQEARLRCSPMKGHSHVYWYRQLPEEGLKFMVYLQKENIIDESGMPKERFSAEFPKEGPSILRIQQVVRGDSAAYFCASSPPTSGGFYNEQFFGPGTRLTVL.

The J gene is TRBJ1-5, the V gene TRBV19, with 8 bases identical to TRBD1. CDR1 and CDR2 (germline): LNHDA, SQIVND (reference sequence). V lost 9 bases and J lost 3; bases outside the gene matches: 13. The CDR3 contains 16 residues. This CDR3 reads CASLIRTGIDNQPQHF. The CDR3 nucleotides read TGTGCCAGCCTAATACGGACAGGGATTGACAATCAGCCCCAGCATTTT.

The chain has TRBV13 and TRBJ2-2; 7 bases line up with TRBD2. Germline CDR1 PRHDT, CDR2 FYEKMQ (reference sequence). The V segment lost 4 bases and the J segment 6 bases; nucleotides outside the gene matches: 8. The CDR3 runs 15 residues. Written as DNA, the CDR3 is TGTGCCAGCAGCTCCCCGAGACTAGCCCCCGGGGAGCTGTTTTTT. Its translation is CASSSPRLAPGELFF.

The chain uses TRBV7-2 and TRBJ1-2; no reliable D call. Germline values: CDR1 SGHTA, CDR2 FQGNSA. Trimming shortened V by 5 bases and J by 3 bases, and 10 bases separated the two germline ends. CDR3 length: 13 amino acids. This chain's CDR3 is CASSKIRDYGYTF. In nucleotides, the CDR3 is TGTGCCAGCAGCAAAATTCGGGACTATGGCTACACCTTC.

The chain links TRBV6-6 to TRBJ2-5, with 7 bases matching TRBD1. The DNA matches TRBJ2-7 better at its end, which makes the J call doubtful. The CDR3 runs 14 residues. In germline, CDR1 is MNHNY, CDR2 SVGAGI (reference sequence). CDR3 in DNA: TGTGCCAGCAGTTTCGGGACAGCCTCCTACGAGCAGTACTTC. Its protein is CASSFGTASYEQYF.